Listed below are T cell receptor beta chains from one sample, sequenced in a study of liver allograft versus peripheral blood T cells. From the reads, TCRdb called clonotypes with MiXCR, one entry per CDR3 protein. This table holds 2,000 to 2,500 distinct CDR3 sequences, 15% found once. The receptors shown here come from a human patient who had a liver transplant. A share of the T cells may be of graft donor origin. Both conserved end residues are part of each CDR3. Each record gives: J gene, clone size, D gene, V gene, CDR3 protein, CDR3 DNA. The D gene is left open where the match is weak. Part of the rows lack a size; the others show once, few, many or a class for expanded clones.

j_call: TRBJ1-2
clone_size: medium-sized
d_call: TRBD1
v_call: TRBV6-6
cdr3_aa: CASSYSRQGYGYTF
cdr3_nt: TGTGCCAGCAGTTACTCCAGACAGGGCTATGGCTACACCTTC

j_call: TRBJ1-1
clone_size: medium-sized
d_call: -
v_call: TRBV20-1
cdr3_aa: CSARDARGDDTEAFF
cdr3_nt: TGCAGTGCTAGAGATGCCCGGGGGGACGACACTGAAGCTTTCTTT

j_call: TRBJ1-3
clone_size: medium-sized
d_call: -
v_call: TRBV7-9
cdr3_aa: CASSLWSGNTIYF
cdr3_nt: TGTGCCAGCAGCTTATGGTCTGGAAACACCATATATTTT

j_call: TRBJ1-2
clone_size: once
d_call: TRBD1
v_call: TRBV7-2
cdr3_aa: CASSLGNRGRGYYGYTF
cdr3_nt: TGTGCCAGCAGCTTAGGCAACAGGGGGCGCGGATACTATGGCTACACCTTC

j_call: TRBJ1-1
clone_size: medium-sized
d_call: -
v_call: TRBV12-3/TRBV12-4
cdr3_aa: CASTLTRTAEAFF
cdr3_nt: TGTGCCAGCACCTTGACACGGACAGCCGAAGCTTTCTTT

j_call: TRBJ2-3
clone_size: medium-sized
d_call: -
v_call: TRBV6-2/TRBV6-3
cdr3_aa: CASSLRNTDTQYF
cdr3_nt: TGTGCCAGCAGTTTGCGAAACACAGATACGCAGTATTTT

j_call: TRBJ2-2
clone_size: few
d_call: TRBD1
v_call: TRBV19
cdr3_aa: CASSKRTGNGELFF
cdr3_nt: TGTGCCAGTAGTAAGCGGACAGGGAACGGGGAGCTGTTTTTT

j_call: TRBJ2-2
clone_size: medium-sized
d_call: -
v_call: TRBV5-5
cdr3_aa: CASSLNSYTGELFF
cdr3_nt: TGTGCCAGCAGCTTGAACAGCTACACCGGGGAGCTGTTTTTT

j_call: TRBJ2-1
clone_size: medium-sized
d_call: -
v_call: TRBV12-3/TRBV12-4
cdr3_aa: CASSLSGVEQFF
cdr3_nt: TGTGCCAGCAGTTTGAGTGGGGTTGAGCAGTTCTTC

j_call: TRBJ1-1
clone_size: medium-sized
d_call: -
v_call: TRBV20-1
cdr3_aa: CSASVALNTEAFF
cdr3_nt: TGCAGTGCTAGCGTGGCTTTGAACACTGAAGCTTTCTTT

j_call: TRBJ1-6
clone_size: large
d_call: -
v_call: TRBV14
cdr3_aa: CASSRRGNPSPLHF
cdr3_nt: TGTGCCAGCAGCCGCCGGGGGAACCCATCACCCCTCCACTTT

j_call: TRBJ1-6
clone_size: medium-sized
d_call: -
v_call: TRBV5-6
cdr3_aa: CASSWTGNSPLHF
cdr3_nt: TGTGCCAGCAGCTGGACGGGAAATTCACCCCTCCACTTT

j_call: TRBJ2-7
clone_size: -
d_call: TRBD1
v_call: TRBV7-2
cdr3_aa: CASSAGTGGSYEQYF
cdr3_nt: TGTGCCAGCAGTGCCGGGACAGGGGGTTCCTACGAGCAGTACTTC

j_call: TRBJ1-4
clone_size: many
d_call: -
v_call: TRBV2
cdr3_aa: CASIPLATNEKLFF
cdr3_nt: TGTGCCAGTATTCCACTAGCAACTAATGAAAAACTGTTTTTT

j_call: TRBJ1-5
clone_size: medium-sized
d_call: -
v_call: TRBV24-1
cdr3_aa: CAPKAGGRGHF
cdr3_nt: TGTGCCCCCAAGGCAGGAGGAAGGGGACATTTT

j_call: TRBJ1-2
clone_size: large
d_call: -
v_call: TRBV18
cdr3_aa: CASSLNKGLYGYTF
cdr3_nt: TGTGCCAGCTCACTGAATAAAGGGCTGTATGGCTACACCTTC

j_call: TRBJ2-2
clone_size: many
d_call: TRBD2
v_call: TRBV3-1
cdr3_aa: CASSLIRSIYSGGATGELFF
cdr3_nt: TGTGCCAGCAGCCTAATACGATCCATATATAGCGGGGGGGCCACCGGGGAGCTGTTTTTT

j_call: TRBJ1-4
clone_size: -
d_call: -
v_call: TRBV7-2
cdr3_aa: CASSSRGEKLFF
cdr3_nt: TGTGCCAGCAGCTCCAGGGGTGAAAAACTGTTTTTT

j_call: TRBJ1-2
clone_size: large
d_call: -
v_call: TRBV6-1
cdr3_aa: CASRRSAGAYGYTF
cdr3_nt: TGTGCCAGCAGGCGGAGTGCAGGGGCCTATGGCTACACCTTC

j_call: TRBJ2-7
clone_size: medium-sized
d_call: -
v_call: TRBV6-5
cdr3_aa: CASSTGTGFEQYF
cdr3_nt: TGTGCCAGCAGTACTGGAACAGGGTTCGAGCAGTACTTC

j_call: TRBJ1-5
clone_size: large
d_call: TRBD1
v_call: TRBV29-1
cdr3_aa: CSVLGQVNQPQHF
cdr3_nt: TGCAGCGTTCTCGGACAGGTCAATCAGCCCCAGCATTTT

j_call: TRBJ1-5
clone_size: medium-sized
d_call: -
v_call: TRBV11-1
cdr3_aa: CASSLAGRNQPQHF
cdr3_nt: TGTGCCAGCAGCTTAGCGGGCAGAAATCAGCCCCAGCATTTT

j_call: TRBJ2-7
clone_size: many
d_call: TRBD2
v_call: TRBV20-1
cdr3_aa: CSARPGTRTYEQYF
cdr3_nt: TGCAGTGCTAGACCCGGGACTAGAACCTACGAGCAGTACTTC

j_call: TRBJ1-5
clone_size: medium-sized
d_call: TRBD1
v_call: TRBV19
cdr3_aa: CASDRDSNQPQHF
cdr3_nt: TGTGCCAGTGACAGGGATAGCAATCAGCCCCAGCATTTT

j_call: TRBJ1-1
clone_size: medium-sized
d_call: -
v_call: TRBV6-6
cdr3_aa: CASSLGPGTEAFF
cdr3_nt: TGTGCCAGCAGTCTCGGGCCTGGGACTGAAGCTTTCTTT

j_call: TRBJ1-5
clone_size: medium-sized
d_call: -
v_call: TRBV2
cdr3_aa: CASSNQAGNQPQHF
cdr3_nt: TGTGCCAGCAGTAACCAGGCTGGCAATCAGCCCCAGCATTTT

j_call: TRBJ2-3
clone_size: -
d_call: TRBD1
v_call: TRBV7-3
cdr3_aa: CASSLMGQGTDTQYF
cdr3_nt: TGTGCCAGCAGCTTAATGGGACAGGGCACAGATACGCAGTATTTT

j_call: TRBJ1-1
clone_size: medium-sized
d_call: -
v_call: TRBV12-3/TRBV12-4
cdr3_aa: CASSLGGGITEAFF
cdr3_nt: TGTGCCAGCAGTTTAGGAGGGGGGATCACTGAAGCTTTCTTT

j_call: TRBJ1-1
clone_size: many
d_call: -
v_call: TRBV12-3/TRBV12-4
cdr3_aa: CASRREGTPWEDTEAFF
cdr3_nt: TGTGCCAGCAGAAGGGAAGGGACACCTTGGGAGGACACTGAAGCTTTCTTT

j_call: TRBJ2-2
clone_size: -
d_call: -
v_call: TRBV2
cdr3_aa: CASSEALGGPNTGELFF
cdr3_nt: TGTGCCAGCAGTGAAGCGCTTGGGGGGCCGAACACCGGGGAGCTGTTTTTT

j_call: TRBJ1-5
clone_size: medium-sized
d_call: TRBD1
v_call: TRBV20-1
cdr3_aa: CSVVRDSLQHF
cdr3_nt: TGCAGTGTTGTCCGGGACAGTCTCCAGCATTTT

j_call: TRBJ1-5
clone_size: medium-sized
d_call: -
v_call: TRBV18
cdr3_aa: CASSPQVNQPQHF
cdr3_nt: TGTGCCAGCTCACCCCAGGTCAATCAGCCCCAGCATTTT

j_call: TRBJ1-1
clone_size: -
d_call: TRBD1
v_call: TRBV10-1
cdr3_aa: CASTYSDREAFF
cdr3_nt: TGCGCCAGCACCTACTCGGACAGGGAAGCTTTCTTT

j_call: TRBJ2-3
clone_size: many
d_call: -
v_call: TRBV6-5
cdr3_aa: CASSSTGDTQYF
cdr3_nt: TGTGCCAGCAGTTCTACAGGAGATACGCAGTATTTT

j_call: TRBJ1-6
clone_size: medium-sized
d_call: TRBD1
v_call: TRBV3-1
cdr3_aa: CASSQDSQGYNSPLHF
cdr3_nt: TGTGCCAGCAGCCAAGACTCACAGGGGTATAATTCACCCCTCCACTTT

j_call: TRBJ1-5
clone_size: medium-sized
d_call: -
v_call: TRBV19
cdr3_aa: CASSIGRFSNQPQHF
cdr3_nt: TGTGCCAGTAGTATAGGTCGGTTTAGCAATCAGCCCCAGCATTTT

j_call: TRBJ1-2
clone_size: medium-sized
d_call: TRBD1
v_call: TRBV12-3/TRBV12-4
cdr3_aa: CASSFPGQGDHGYTF
cdr3_nt: TGTGCCAGCAGTTTCCCGGGACAGGGGGATCATGGCTACACCTTC

j_call: TRBJ2-7
clone_size: medium-sized
d_call: -
v_call: TRBV20-1
cdr3_aa: CSARDENMVYEQYF
cdr3_nt: TGCAGTGCTAGAGATGAGAACATGGTGTACGAGCAGTACTTC

j_call: TRBJ2-1
clone_size: medium-sized
d_call: -
v_call: TRBV6-6
cdr3_aa: CASSYPPGTLGNEQFF
cdr3_nt: TGTGCCAGCAGTTACCCTCCAGGGACCCTGGGCAATGAGCAGTTCTTC

j_call: TRBJ1-2
clone_size: medium-sized
d_call: -
v_call: TRBV6-2/TRBV6-3
cdr3_aa: CASSKGSNYGYTF
cdr3_nt: TGTGCCAGCAGCAAGGGGTCTAACTATGGCTACACCTTC

j_call: TRBJ2-1
clone_size: large
d_call: -
v_call: TRBV10-3
cdr3_aa: CAISASWPYNEQFF
cdr3_nt: TGTGCCATCAGCGCTAGCTGGCCCTACAATGAGCAGTTCTTC

j_call: TRBJ2-6
clone_size: -
d_call: -
v_call: TRBV23-1
cdr3_aa: CASSQLVSGANVLTF
cdr3_nt: TGCGCCAGCAGTCAATTGGTCTCTGGGGCCAACGTCCTGACTTTC

j_call: TRBJ1-1
clone_size: medium-sized
d_call: -
v_call: TRBV20-1
cdr3_aa: CSASLDSLNTEAFF
cdr3_nt: TGCAGTGCTAGCCTGGACAGCTTGAACACTGAAGCTTTCTTT